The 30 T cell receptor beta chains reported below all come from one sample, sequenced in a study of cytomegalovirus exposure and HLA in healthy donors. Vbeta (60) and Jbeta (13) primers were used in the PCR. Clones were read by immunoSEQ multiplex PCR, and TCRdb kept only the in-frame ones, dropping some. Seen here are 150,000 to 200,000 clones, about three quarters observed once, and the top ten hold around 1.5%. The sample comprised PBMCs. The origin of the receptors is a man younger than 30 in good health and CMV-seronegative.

The CDR3 here is CASSVGVGQVITDTQYF. The CDR3 bases are TGTGCCAGCAGCGTAGGGGTGGGACAGGTAATCACAGATACGCAGTATTTT. This sequence joins TRBV9 and TRBJ2-3; 8 bases align to TRBD1. Germline loops: CDR1 SGDLS, CDR2 YYNGEE. Trimming at V came to 0 bases and at J to 2 bases, leaving 8 bases not matched to a gene. This CDR3 spans 17 amino acids.

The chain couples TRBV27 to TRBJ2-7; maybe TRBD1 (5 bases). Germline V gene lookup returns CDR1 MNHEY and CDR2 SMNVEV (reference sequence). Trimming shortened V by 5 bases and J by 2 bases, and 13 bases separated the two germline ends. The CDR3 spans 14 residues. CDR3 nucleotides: TGTGCCAGCAGTCCCTTGGGCAGGGCCTACGAGCAGTACTTC. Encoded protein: CASSPLGRAYEQYF.

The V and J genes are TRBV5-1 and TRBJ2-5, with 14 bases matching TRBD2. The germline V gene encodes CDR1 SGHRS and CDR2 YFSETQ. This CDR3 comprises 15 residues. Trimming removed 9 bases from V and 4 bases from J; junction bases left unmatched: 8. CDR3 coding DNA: TGCGCCACCGCGACTAGCGGGGGGGCGGGAGAGACCCAGTACTTC. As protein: CATATSGGAGETQYF.

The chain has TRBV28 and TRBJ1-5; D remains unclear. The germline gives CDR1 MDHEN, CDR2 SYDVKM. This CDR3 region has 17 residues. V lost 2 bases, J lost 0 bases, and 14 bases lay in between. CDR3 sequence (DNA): TGTGCCAGCAGTTTAATTGATCGGTTATCTAGCAATCAGCCCCAGCATTTT. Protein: CASSLIDRLSSNQPQHF.

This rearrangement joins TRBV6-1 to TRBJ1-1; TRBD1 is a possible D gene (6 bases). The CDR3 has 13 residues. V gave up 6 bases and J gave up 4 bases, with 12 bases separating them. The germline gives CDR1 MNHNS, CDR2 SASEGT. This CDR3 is CASRREQGTEAFF. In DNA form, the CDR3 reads TGTGCCAGCAGGAGGGAACAGGGCACTGAAGCTTTCTTT.

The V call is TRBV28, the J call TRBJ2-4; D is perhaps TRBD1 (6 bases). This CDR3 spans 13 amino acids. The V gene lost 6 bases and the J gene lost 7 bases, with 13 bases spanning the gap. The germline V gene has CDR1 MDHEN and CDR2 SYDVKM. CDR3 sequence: CASRTPGQNIQYF. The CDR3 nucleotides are TGTGCCAGCAGGACTCCAGGACAGAACATTCAGTACTTC.

CDR3 residues: CASRSPTGGNEAFF. DNA for the CDR3: TGTGCCAGCAGAAGTCCGACAGGGGGAAATGAAGCTTTCTTT. V is TRBV2 and J is TRBJ1-1; 9 nucleotides align to TRBD1. The J segment lost 7 bases and the V segment lost 6 bases, leaving 9 bases of the junction unmatched. The CDR3 spans 14 residues. The V gene's germline CDR1 is SNHLY and CDR2 FYNNEI.

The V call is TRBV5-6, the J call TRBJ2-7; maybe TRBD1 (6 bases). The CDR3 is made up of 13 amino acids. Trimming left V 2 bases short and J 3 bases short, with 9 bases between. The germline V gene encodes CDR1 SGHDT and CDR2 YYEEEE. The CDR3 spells CASSLTGIYEQYF. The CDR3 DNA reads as TGTGCCAGCAGCTTAACAGGGATCTACGAGCAGTACTTC.

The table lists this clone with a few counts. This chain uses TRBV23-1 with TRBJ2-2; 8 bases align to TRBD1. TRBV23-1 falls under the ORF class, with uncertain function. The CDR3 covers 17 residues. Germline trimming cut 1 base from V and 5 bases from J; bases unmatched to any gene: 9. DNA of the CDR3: TGCGCCAGCAGTCAATTCCGGCGGACAGGGAGAACCGGGGAGCTGTTTTTT. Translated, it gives CASSQFRRTGRTGELFF.

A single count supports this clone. Here the CDR3 reads CASSLEGTGESKAFF. Here the CDR3 DNA reads TGTGCCAGCAGTTTAGAGGGGACAGGGGAAAGTAAAGCTTTCTTT. The rearrangement uses TRBV28 and TRBJ1-1; 10 nucleotides align to TRBD1. Germline CDR1 is MDHEN and CDR2 is SYDVKM. V lost 2 bases and J lost 9; bases outside the gene matches: 9. CDR3 size: 15 residues.

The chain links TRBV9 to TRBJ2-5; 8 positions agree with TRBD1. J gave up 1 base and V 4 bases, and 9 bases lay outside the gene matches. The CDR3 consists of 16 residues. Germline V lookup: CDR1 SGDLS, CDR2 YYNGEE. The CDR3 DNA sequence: TGTGCCAGCAGCACCCGCGGACAGGGAGGCCAAGAGACCCAGTACTTC. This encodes CASSTRGQGGQETQYF.

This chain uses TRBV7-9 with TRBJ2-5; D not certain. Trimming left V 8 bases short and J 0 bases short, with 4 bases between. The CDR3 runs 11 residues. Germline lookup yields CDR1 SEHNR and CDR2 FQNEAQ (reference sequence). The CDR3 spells CASGHQETQYF. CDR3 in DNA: TGTGCCAGCGGGCACCAAGAGACCCAGTACTTC.

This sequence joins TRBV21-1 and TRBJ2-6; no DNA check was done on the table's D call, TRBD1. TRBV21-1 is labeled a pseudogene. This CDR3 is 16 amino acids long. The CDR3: CASSSRDSSGANVLTF. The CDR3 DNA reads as TGTGCCAGCAGCTCTCGGGACAGCTCTGGGGCCAACGTCCTGACTTTC.

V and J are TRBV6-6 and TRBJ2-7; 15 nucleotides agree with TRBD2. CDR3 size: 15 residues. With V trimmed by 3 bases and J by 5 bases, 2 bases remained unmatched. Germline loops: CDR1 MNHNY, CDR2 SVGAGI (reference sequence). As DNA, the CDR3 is TGTGCCAGCAGTTATGGGACTAGCGGGAGGAACGAGCAGTACTTC. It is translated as CASSYGTSGRNEQYF.

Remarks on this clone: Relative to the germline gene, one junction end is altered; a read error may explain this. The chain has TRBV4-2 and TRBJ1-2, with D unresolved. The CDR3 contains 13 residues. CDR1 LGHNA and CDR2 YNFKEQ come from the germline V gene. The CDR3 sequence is CASSKEANYGYTF. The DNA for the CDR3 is TGTGCCAGCAGCAAAGAGGCCAACTATGGCTACACCTTC.

The CDR3 DNA reads as TGTGCCTGGAGTCCCCCCGTGGAGGCACATGGCTACACCTTC. Translating gives CAWSPPVEAHGYTF. The chain uses TRBV30 and TRBJ1-2; no reliable D call. The CDR3 is 14 residues long. CDR1 is GTSNPN, CDR2 SVGIG, per germline (reference sequence). Trimming pared 2 bases from V and 6 bases from J, leaving 16 bases between.

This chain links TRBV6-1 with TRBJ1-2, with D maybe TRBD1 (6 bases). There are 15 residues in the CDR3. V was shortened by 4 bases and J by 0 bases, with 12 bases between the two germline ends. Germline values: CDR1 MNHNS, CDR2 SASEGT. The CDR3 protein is CASSAQGGSNYGYTF. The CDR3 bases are TGTGCCAGCAGTGCACAGGGTGGATCTAACTATGGCTACACCTTC.

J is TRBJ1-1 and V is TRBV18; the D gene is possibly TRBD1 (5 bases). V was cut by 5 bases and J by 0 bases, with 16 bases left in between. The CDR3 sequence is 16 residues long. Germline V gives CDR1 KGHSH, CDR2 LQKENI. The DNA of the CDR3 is TGTGCCAGCTCAGGCTTAGGGGTTACCATGAACACTGAAGCTTTCTTT. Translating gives CASSGLGVTMNTEAFF.

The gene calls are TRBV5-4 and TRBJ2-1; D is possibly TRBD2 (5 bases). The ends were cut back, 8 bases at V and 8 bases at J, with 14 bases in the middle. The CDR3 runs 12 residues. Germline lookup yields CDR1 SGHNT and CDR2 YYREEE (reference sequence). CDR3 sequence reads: CASEGAPHEQFF. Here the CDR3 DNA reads TGTGCCAGTGAGGGAGCACCCCATGAGCAGTTCTTC.

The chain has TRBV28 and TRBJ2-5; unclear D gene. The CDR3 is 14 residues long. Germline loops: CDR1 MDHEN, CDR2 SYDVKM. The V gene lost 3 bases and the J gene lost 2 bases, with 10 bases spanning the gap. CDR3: CASSFLGQQETQYF. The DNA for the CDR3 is TGTGCCAGCAGTTTCCTTGGGCAACAAGAGACCCAGTACTTC.

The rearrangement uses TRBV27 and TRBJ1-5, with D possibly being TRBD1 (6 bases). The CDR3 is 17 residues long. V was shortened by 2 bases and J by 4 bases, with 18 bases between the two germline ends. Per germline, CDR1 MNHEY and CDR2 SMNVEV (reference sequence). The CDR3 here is CASSLQPDRSGNQPQHF. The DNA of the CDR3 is TGTGCCAGCAGTTTACAACCCGACAGGTCAGGGAATCAGCCCCAGCATTTT.

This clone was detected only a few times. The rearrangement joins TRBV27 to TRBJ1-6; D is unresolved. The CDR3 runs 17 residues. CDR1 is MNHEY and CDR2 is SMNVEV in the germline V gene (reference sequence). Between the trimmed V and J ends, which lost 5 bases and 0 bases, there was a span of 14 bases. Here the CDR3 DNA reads TGTGCCAGCAGTCCGATTCGCCCGAGCTCCTATAATTCACCCCTCCACTTT. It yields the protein CASSPIRPSSYNSPLHF.

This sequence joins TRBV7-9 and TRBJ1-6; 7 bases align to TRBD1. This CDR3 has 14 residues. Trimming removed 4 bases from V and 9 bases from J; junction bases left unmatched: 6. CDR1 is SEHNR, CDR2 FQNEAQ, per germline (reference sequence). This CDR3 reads CASSSGQEISPLHF. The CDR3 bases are TGTGCCAGCAGCTCTGGACAGGAAATTTCACCCCTCCACTTT.

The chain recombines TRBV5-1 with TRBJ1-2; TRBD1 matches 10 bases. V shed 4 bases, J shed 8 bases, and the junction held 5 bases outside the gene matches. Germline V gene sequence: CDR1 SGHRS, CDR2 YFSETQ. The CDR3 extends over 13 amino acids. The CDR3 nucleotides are TGCGCCAGCAGCCCGGGACAGGGGTACGGCTACACCTTC. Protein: CASSPGQGYGYTF.

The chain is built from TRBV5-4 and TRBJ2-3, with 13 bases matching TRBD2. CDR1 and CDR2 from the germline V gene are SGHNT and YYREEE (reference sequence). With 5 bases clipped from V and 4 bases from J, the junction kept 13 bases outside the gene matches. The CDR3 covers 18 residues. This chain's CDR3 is CASRMRTSGGVIADTQYF. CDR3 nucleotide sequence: TGTGCCAGCAGAATGAGAACTAGCGGGGGGGTGATCGCAGATACGCAGTATTTT.

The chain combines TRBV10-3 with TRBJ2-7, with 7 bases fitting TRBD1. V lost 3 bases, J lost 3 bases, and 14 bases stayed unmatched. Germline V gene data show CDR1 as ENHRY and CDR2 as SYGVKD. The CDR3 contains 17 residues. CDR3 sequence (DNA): TGTGCCATCAGTGACCGGAAGACAGGGCCGGTGGGCTACGAGCAGTACTTC. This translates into CAISDRKTGPVGYEQYF.

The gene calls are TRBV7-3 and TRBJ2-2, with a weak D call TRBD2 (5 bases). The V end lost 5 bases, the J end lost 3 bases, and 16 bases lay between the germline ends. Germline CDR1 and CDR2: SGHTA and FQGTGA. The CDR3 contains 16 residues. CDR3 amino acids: CASSPRPGGHTGELFF. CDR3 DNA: TGTGCCAGCAGCCCGCGACCCGGCGGGCACACCGGGGAGCTGTTTTTT.

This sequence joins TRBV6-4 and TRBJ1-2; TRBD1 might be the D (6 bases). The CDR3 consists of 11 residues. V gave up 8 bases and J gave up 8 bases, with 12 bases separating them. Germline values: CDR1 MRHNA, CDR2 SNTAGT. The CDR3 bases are TGTGCCAGCCGGGGCGGGGGCGGCTACACCTTC. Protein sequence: CASRGGGGYTF.

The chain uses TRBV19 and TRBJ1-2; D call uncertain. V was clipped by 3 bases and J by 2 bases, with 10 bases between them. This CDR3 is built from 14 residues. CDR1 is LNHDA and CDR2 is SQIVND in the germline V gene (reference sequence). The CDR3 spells CASSIGSGNYGYTF. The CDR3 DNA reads TGTGCCAGTAGTATCGGCAGCGGAAACTATGGCTACACCTTC.

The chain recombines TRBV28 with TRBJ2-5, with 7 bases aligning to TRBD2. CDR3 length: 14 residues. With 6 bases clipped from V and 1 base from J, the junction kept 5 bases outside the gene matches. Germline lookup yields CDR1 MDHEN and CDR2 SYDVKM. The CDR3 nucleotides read TGTGCCAGCAGCTGGGGGGGGACCCAAGAGACCCAGTACTTC. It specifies CASSWGGTQETQYF.